This T cell receptor beta chain was sequenced during a study of blood T cell repertoires in COVID-19. About the study: Spain, Italy and the United States supplied samples that represented acute and convalescent COVID-19. The cDNA or gDNA used as material had been derived from T cells, B-cell-depleted T cells, or PBMCs.

Germline values: CDR1 KGHSH, CDR2 LQKENI. Trimming took off 3 bases at V and 1 base at J, with 3 bases between the two ends. CDR3 length: 13 amino acids. The authors' processing: Estimates of nucleated cell counts were drawn from the amplification of reference gene primers. Sequenced by immunoSEQ multiplex PCR; TCRdb stores in-frame clones only, minus some. The V and J calls and clone size are taken from that table; D and trimming were inferred from the DNA. The sample holds 180,000 or so clones, around 80% seen once. This sequence originates from a human donor with acute or convalescent COVID-19. The donor label of this sample is uncertain. The sample comprised peripheral blood. The chain carries TRBV18 and TRBJ2-2; D gene ambiguous. The CDR3 is CASSPRNTGELFF. CDR3 DNA sequence: TGTGCCAGCTCACCGCGGAACACCGGGGAGCTGTTTTTT.